The 17 T cell receptor beta chains in this list originate from one sample, sequenced in a study of Ad26.COV2.S vaccination and SARS-CoV-2 variants. The sample's treatment: around 19 received Ad26.COV2.S at low or high dose, single or two shots; 5 received placebo; per-sample allocation not given. Sampling happened 63 days after the first vaccine or placebo injection. This table comes from immunoSEQ multiplex PCR, and its TCRdb copy is limited to in-frame clones, with some not included. The sample lists more than 300,000 clones, around 84% occurring once. Source: peripheral blood, taken in a trial of Ad26.COV2.S vaccine versus placebo. These receptors all come from a person between 18 and 65 years old who received the Ad26.COV2.S COVID-19 vaccine or a placebo.

This chain uses TRBV7-2 with TRBJ1-4, with D maybe TRBD1 (5 bases). The germline V and J ends were trimmed by 1 base and 3 bases, with 9 bases remaining between them. Germline V gene sequence: CDR1 SGHTA, CDR2 FQGNSA. This CDR3 is built from 15 residues. This CDR3 reads CASSLGWGSNEKLFF. The DNA for the CDR3 is TGTGCCAGCAGCTTAGGTTGGGGGTCTAATGAAAAACTGTTTTTT.

This clone was detected only a few times. The CDR3 coding sequence is TGTGCCAGCAGCCCCGGGGGGGGCAATCAGCCCCAGCATTTT. It is translated as CASSPGGGNQPQHF. The chain joins TRBV11-1 to TRBJ1-5, with D possibly matching TRBD1 (5 bases). The CDR3 is made up of 14 amino acids. Per the germline V gene, CDR1 is SGHAT and CDR2 is FQDESV (reference sequence). Trimming took 5 bases from V and 2 from J, leaving 10 bases between them. The entire variable domain, with the rest obtained from reference TRBV11-1 and TRBJ1-5, is as follows: EAEVAQSPRYKITEKSQAVAFWCDPISGHATLYWYRQILGQGPELLVQFQDESVVDDSQLPKDRFSAERLKGVDSTLKIQPAELGDSAMYLCASSPGGGNQPQHFGDGTRLSIL.

This chain uses TRBV5-1 with TRBJ2-3; no definite D call. Germline V CDR1 and CDR2: SGHRS, YFSETQ. This CDR3 comprises 14 residues. V dropped 4 bases and J dropped 3 bases, with 12 bases sitting between them. As DNA, the CDR3 is TGCGCCAGCAGCCCCCGGCCGGCGACAGATACGCAGTATTTT. This codes for CASSPRPATDTQYF.

Here the CDR3 DNA reads TGTGCCAGCAGCTTAGGACGGGGGACCTTCTCCTACGAGCAGTACTTC. It specifies CASSLGRGTFSYEQYF. The chain joins TRBV11-2 to TRBJ2-7; TRBD2 is a possible D gene (6 bases). Germline loops: CDR1 SGHAT, CDR2 FQNNGV. Trimming removed 1 base at V and 0 bases at J, with 13 bases between. The CDR3 is 16 amino acids. Supplemented by reference TRBV11-2 and TRBJ2-7, the full variable domain reads EAGVAQSPRYKIIEKRQSVAFWCNPISGHATLYWYQQILGQGPKLLIQFQNNGVVDDSQLPKDRFSAERLKGVDSTLKIQPAKLEDSAVYLCASSLGRGTFSYEQYFGPGTRLTVT.

The rearrangement joins TRBV27 to TRBJ2-7, with D unresolved. Trimming removed 5 bases from V and 2 bases from J, with 10 bases in between. Germline CDR1 reads MNHEY; CDR2 reads SMNVEV (reference sequence). The CDR3 is made up of 13 amino acids. The CDR3 reads CASSTTDPYEQYF. For the CDR3, the DNA is TGTGCCAGCAGTACTACTGACCCCTACGAGCAGTACTTC.

The chain has TRBV19 and TRBJ2-7; D not resolved. CDR1 LNHDA and CDR2 SQIVND come from the germline V gene (reference sequence). The CDR3 loop spans 15 amino acids. V gave up 7 bases and J gave up 0 bases, with 16 bases separating them. CDR3 nucleotides: TGTGCCAGTAATAGGGATGGATCAAGCTCCTACGAGCAGTACTTC. It is translated as CASNRDGSSSYEQYF.

The V gene is TRBV4-3, the J gene TRBJ2-1, with 13 bases fitting TRBD2. J was trimmed by 3 bases and V by 1 base; bases with no gene match: 0. The CDR3 totals 16 residues. Germline V gene data show CDR1 as LGHNA and CDR2 as YSLEER. CDR3 in amino acids: CASSQGLAGGYNEQFF. The CDR3 DNA follows: TGCGCCAGCAGCCAAGGACTAGCGGGGGGCTACAATGAGCAGTTCTTC.

The chain joins TRBV6-6 to TRBJ1-2, with 8 bases aligning to TRBD1. CDR3 length: 15 residues. CDR1 MNHNY and CDR2 SVGAGI come from the germline V gene (reference sequence). V shed 7 bases, J shed 4 bases, and the junction held 11 bases outside the gene matches. The CDR3 spells CASTYSRTGPYGYTF. CDR3 nucleotide sequence: TGTGCCAGCACATATTCACGGACAGGGCCCTATGGCTACACCTTC.

V is TRBV7-9 and J is TRBJ1-1; D is possibly TRBD1 (5 bases). CDR3 length: 11 residues. V was shortened by 4 bases and J by 8 bases, with 8 bases between the two germline ends. Germline V CDR1 and CDR2: SEHNR, FQNEAQ (reference sequence). The CDR3 DNA reads TGTGCCAGCAGCTGGGGGGGAGAAGCTTTCTTT. This gives the protein CASSWGGEAFF.

The J gene is TRBJ2-7, the V gene TRBV6-5; TRBD1 matches at 8 bases. Per germline, CDR1 MNHEY and CDR2 SVGAGI. Trimming took 9 bases from V and 0 from J; bases not matched to a gene: 7. The CDR3 runs 14 residues. As DNA, the CDR3 is TGTGCCAGTGGACAGGGATGGAGCTCCTACGAGCAGTACTTC. Amino acids: CASGQGWSSYEQYF.

The count of this clone is one. The chain joins TRBV3-1 (or the pseudogene TRBV3-2) to TRBJ1-5, with D possibly matching TRBD1 (6 bases). CDR1 is LGHDT and CDR2 is YNNKEL in the germline V gene (reference sequence). CDR3 length: 17 residues. V was shortened by 0 bases and J by 4 bases, with 16 bases between the two germline ends. This CDR3 reads CASSQDGQQGRNQPQHF. For the CDR3, the DNA is TGTGCCAGCAGCCAAGACGGGCAACAGGGACGGAATCAGCCCCAGCATTTT.

This clone has just one count. The chain combines TRBV9 with TRBJ1-4; unclear D gene. Trimming left V 2 bases short and J 11 bases short, with 10 bases between. The CDR3 has 12 residues. Germline assignment: CDR1 SGDLS and CDR2 YYNGEE. The CDR3 reads CASSVAYYKLFF. CDR3 DNA sequence: TGTGCCAGCAGCGTGGCATATTATAAACTGTTTTTT. The full variable domain, rest sourced from reference TRBV9 and TRBJ1-4, is DSGVTQTPKHLITATGQRVTLRCSPRSGDLSVYWYQQSLDQGLQFLIQYYNGEERAKGNILERFSAQQFPDLHSELNLSSLELGDSALYFCASSVAYYKLFFGSGTQLSVL.

The chain carries TRBV2 and TRBJ1-5, with TRBD1 as a possible D gene (6 bases). Germline V lookup: CDR1 SNHLY, CDR2 FYNNEI. Trimming stripped 7 bases from V and 0 bases from J, with 13 bases between. The CDR3 is 15 amino acids. The CDR3 nucleotides are TGTGCCAGCACCGAGGGACATAATAGCAATCAGCCCCAGCATTTT. Translated, it gives CASTEGHNSNQPQHF.

V usage is TRBV19 and J usage is TRBJ2-2; D not resolved. The germline V gene encodes CDR1 LNHDA and CDR2 SQIVND (reference sequence). V was trimmed by 1 base and J by 7 bases, leaving 13 bases between them. This CDR3 has 15 residues. CDR3 in DNA: TGTGCCAGTAGTATAGGCGGCCGTTCTAACGGGGAGCTGTTTTTT. The encoded protein is CASSIGGRSNGELFF.

This chain joins TRBV2 and TRBJ2-7; 9 positions agree with TRBD1. After removal of 11 bases from V and 5 bases from J, the junction contained 13 bases not matched to a gene. The CDR3 length is 14 residues. CDR1 is SNHLY and CDR2 is FYNNEI in the germline V gene. This CDR3 reads CASQVGQGSNEQYF. CDR3 nucleotide sequence: TGTGCCTCTCAGGTGGGACAGGGTAGTAACGAGCAGTACTTC.

The table lists this clone with a few counts. The chain carries TRBV10-3 and TRBJ2-2; 7 positions match TRBD1. CDR1 and CDR2 from the germline V gene are ENHRY and SYGVKD. The CDR3 runs to 15 residues. Trimming removed 2 bases from V and 2 bases from J; junction bases left unmatched: 2. CDR3 sequence reads: CAISEGDRNTGELFF. The CDR3 DNA reads TGTGCCATCAGTGAGGGGGACAGAAACACCGGGGAGCTGTTTTTT.

The V call is TRBV29-1, the J call TRBJ1-3; 11 bases fit TRBD1. CDR3 length: 15 amino acids. V was pared by 4 bases and J by 7 bases, with 9 bases of the junction left unmatched. Per the germline V gene, CDR1 is SQVTM and CDR2 is ANQGSEA. The CDR3 reads CSVAALGQGGNTIYF. CDR3 DNA: TGCAGCGTTGCCGCCCTGGGACAGGGGGGCAACACCATATATTTT.